The 14 T cell receptor beta chains in this list originate from one sample, sequenced in a study of technical replicates of blood from a handful of donors (dated by TCRdb to the late 2010s). The protocol used for the library was the immunoSEQ multiplex PCR assay. The table was pulled from immuneACCESS by TCRdb, which kept in-frame rearrangements only. Such tables lose some clones; where checked, under half of the loss comes from unresolved V genes, and the rest has no known cause. Present in this sample are roughly 70,000 clones, less than 98% of which were seen just once. The ten biggest clones cover about 0.26% of the sample. Sequencing was carried out using T cells isolated from PBMCs. These receptors were taken from a human donor in good health.

The chain links TRBV7-2 to TRBJ2-5, with 8 bases aligning to TRBD2. The J segment lost 4 bases and the V segment lost 1 base, leaving 2 bases of the junction unmatched. This CDR3 contains 14 residues. CDR1 and CDR2 from the germline V gene are SGHTA and FQGNSA. The CDR3 loop is CASSLERGRETQYF. CDR3 DNA: TGTGCCAGCAGCTTAGAGCGGGGGAGAGAGACCCAGTACTTC.

This chain links TRBV7-9 with TRBJ1-5; 7 bases match TRBD1. This CDR3 contains 15 residues. Per germline, CDR1 SEHNR and CDR2 FQNEAQ (reference sequence). J was trimmed by 6 bases and V by 5 bases; bases with no gene match: 10. CDR3: CASSTDRERAQPQHF. The CDR3 nucleotides read TGTGCCAGCAGCACCGACAGGGAGAGGGCTCAGCCCCAGCATTTT. Full variable domain (remainder filled in from reference TRBV7-9 and TRBJ1-5): DTGVSQNPRHKITKRGQNVTFRCDPISEHNRLYWYRQTLGQGPEFLTYFQNEAQLEKSRLLSDRFSAERPKGSFSTLEIQRTEQGDSAMYLCASSTDRERAQPQHFGDGTRLSIL.

The chain carries TRBV16 and TRBJ2-7; D might be TRBD2 (7 bases). Trimming removed 1 base at V and 7 bases at J, with 14 bases between. The germline gives CDR1 KGHSY, CDR2 FQNENV. The CDR3 is 14 amino acids. The CDR3 here is CASSQYRGAREQYF. Written as DNA, the CDR3 is TGTGCCAGCAGCCAATACCGGGGGGCACGGGAGCAGTACTTC.

This chain links TRBV28 with TRBJ2-7; the D is unclear. The CDR3 sequence is 14 residues long. Germline V gene lookup returns CDR1 MDHEN and CDR2 SYDVKM. V was clipped by 2 bases and J by 1 base, with 9 bases between them. Here the CDR3 reads CASSLHLPSYEQYF. The CDR3 DNA sequence: TGTGCCAGCAGTTTACACTTACCTTCCTACGAGCAGTACTTC.

With respect to this clone: Additional DNA sequences in this sample encode the identical CDR3. The V gene is TRBV5-4, the J gene TRBJ2-1, with no clear D. Germline CDR1 is SGHNT and CDR2 is YYREEE (reference sequence). V was clipped by 2 bases and J by 4 bases, with 4 bases between them. There are 12 residues in the CDR3. DNA of the CDR3: TGTGCCAGCAGCTTTTCATACAATGAGCAGTTCTTC. It encodes CASSFSYNEQFF.

V usage is TRBV27 and J usage is TRBJ1-2; 9 bases line up with TRBD1. The CDR3 length is 15 residues. V lost 6 bases, J lost 2 bases, and 7 bases stayed unmatched. The V gene's germline CDR1 is MNHEY and CDR2 SMNVEV (reference sequence). For the CDR3, the DNA is TGTGCCAGCAGGACTTACAGGGGGCTCAACTATGGCTACACCTTC. Translating gives CASRTYRGLNYGYTF.

The V call is TRBV11-3, the J call TRBJ2-3; 8 nucleotides match TRBD1. The V gene's germline CDR1 is SGHNT and CDR2 YENEEA. V trimming: 0 bases; J trimming: 1 base; junction bases outside the gene matches: 0. The CDR3 is 15 amino acids. DNA for the CDR3: TGTGCCAGCAGCTTAGAACAGGGGGGCACAGATACGCAGTATTTT. Amino acids: CASSLEQGGTDTQYF. The entire variable domain, with the rest obtained from reference TRBV11-3 and TRBJ2-3, is as follows: EAGVVQSPRYKIIEKKQPVAFWCNPISGHNTLYWYLQNLGQGPELLIRYENEEAVDDSQLPKDRFSAERLKGVDSTLKIQPAELGDSAVYLCASSLEQGGTDTQYFGPGTRLTVL.

V is TRBV28 and J is TRBJ1-1, with D possibly matching TRBD1 (5 bases). The ends were cut back, 6 bases at V and 8 bases at J, with 10 bases in the middle. In germline, CDR1 is MDHEN, CDR2 SYDVKM. The CDR3 covers 11 residues. CDR3 nucleotide sequence: TGTGCCAGCAGGCTGCAGGGAGAAGCTTTCTTT. Protein product: CASRLQGEAFF. The full variable domain, completed using reference TRBV28 and TRBJ1-1, is DVKVTQSSRYLVKRTGEKVFLECVQDMDHENMFWYRQDPGLGLRLIYFSYDVKMKEKGDIPEGYSVSREKKERFSLILESASTNQTSMYLCASRLQGEAFFGQGTRLTVV.

The chain links TRBV9 to TRBJ1-1; unclear D gene. Germline V CDR1 and CDR2: SGDLS, YYNGEE. V dropped 0 bases and J dropped 2 bases, with 8 bases sitting between them. CDR3 size: 14 residues. CDR3 amino acids: CASSVDFDNTEAFF. The CDR3 DNA is TGTGCCAGCAGCGTAGACTTTGATAACACTGAAGCTTTCTTT.

The chain links TRBV25-1 to TRBJ2-3; weak D call: TRBD2 (5 bases). Germline loops: CDR1 MGHDK, CDR2 SYGVNS. The ends were cut back, 7 bases at V and 6 bases at J, with 14 bases in the middle. CDR3 length equals 13 residues. CDR3 region: CASKGAGSDTQYF. DNA for the CDR3: TGTGCCAGCAAGGGAGCCGGTTCGGATACGCAGTATTTT.

CDR3 sequence (DNA): TGTGCCAGCAGGGGGCTGAAAAACATTCAGTACTTC. Its protein product is CASRGLKNIQYF. The rearrangement uses TRBV6-5 and TRBJ2-4, with TRBD1 as a possible D gene (5 bases). This CDR3 is 12 amino acids long. In germline, CDR1 is MNHEY, CDR2 SVGAGI. V lost 6 bases and J 4 bases, leaving 7 bases between the germline ends.

The chain links TRBV28 to TRBJ2-5, with TRBD2 matching over 7 bases. The CDR3 loop spans 21 amino acids. Per the germline V gene, CDR1 is MDHEN and CDR2 is SYDVKM. The trim removed 2 bases at V and 0 bases at J, leaving 21 bases unmatched. CDR3 sequence: CASSLRFREGSVGTYQETQYF. CDR3 in DNA: TGTGCCAGCAGTTTAAGGTTCAGGGAGGGTTCGGTTGGGACGTACCAAGAGACCCAGTACTTC.

The CDR3 spells CASSLGTSGRETGELFF. The CDR3 DNA reads TGTGCCAGTAGTCTTGGGACTAGCGGGAGGGAGACCGGGGAGCTGTTTTTT. The chain joins TRBV19 to TRBJ2-2, with TRBD2 identical over 16 bases. CDR1 and CDR2 (germline): LNHDA, SQIVND (reference sequence). V shed 5 bases and J 5 bases; nucleotides not matched to a gene: 5. There are 17 residues in the CDR3.

The chain recombines TRBV9 with TRBJ2-3, with D unresolved. The V end was cut by 0 bases, the J end by 4 bases, with 9 bases between. The CDR3 length is 14 residues. CDR1 is SGDLS, CDR2 YYNGEE, per germline. The CDR3 sequence is CASSVGWAADTQYF. The DNA for the CDR3 is TGTGCCAGCAGCGTAGGGTGGGCCGCAGATACGCAGTATTTT.